A single sample is the source of the 5 T cell receptor beta chains below, sequenced in a study of shared clonotypes between healthy human individuals. Clones were read by immunoSEQ multiplex PCR, and TCRdb kept only the in-frame ones, dropping some. Of 2 million to 2.5 million clones listed, approximately 94% were seen once; the top ten hold around 0.13%. Specimen: naive CD4+ T cells sorted from blood. Subset reported: CD45RA+ positively selected. These receptors originate from a man aged 18 to 29 in good health.

The chain recombines TRBV27 with TRBJ1-5; D call uncertain. V dropped 8 bases and J dropped 7 bases, with 12 bases sitting between them. CDR3 size: 12 residues. Germline V lookup: CDR1 MNHEY, CDR2 SMNVEV (reference sequence). The CDR3 loop is CASGRWHQPQHF. Written as DNA, the CDR3 is TGTGCCAGCGGACGGTGGCACCAGCCCCAGCATTTT.

This chain connects TRBV7-9 to TRBJ2-3; 16 positions agree with TRBD2. The CDR3 length is 16 residues. Trimming cost V 3 bases and J 6 bases; bases outside gene matches: 3. CDR1 SEHNR and CDR2 FQNEAQ come from the germline V gene (reference sequence). CDR3 loop: CASSFGTSGGADTQYF. The DNA of the CDR3 is TGTGCCAGCAGCTTCGGGACTAGCGGGGGGGCGGATACGCAGTATTTT.

This sequence joins TRBV19 and TRBJ1-4; TRBD1 matches 9 bases. Germline lookup yields CDR1 LNHDA and CDR2 SQIVND (reference sequence). V trimming: 10 bases; J trimming: 8 bases; junction bases outside the gene matches: 11. There are 14 residues in the CDR3. The CDR3 here is CATSGTGWAEKLFF. The CDR3 DNA sequence: TGTGCCACTTCAGGGACAGGGTGGGCCGAAAAACTGTTTTTT.

This chain links TRBV27 with TRBJ2-7; D might be TRBD1 or TRBD2, each matching 6 bases. With 2 bases removed from V and 0 bases from J, the gap between germline ends came to 17 bases. CDR1 is MNHEY, CDR2 SMNVEV, per germline (reference sequence). This CDR3 contains 17 residues. DNA for the CDR3: TGTGCCAGCAGTTTAAGGGCGGGGACAAAGAGCTCCTACGAGCAGTACTTC. It is translated as CASSLRAGTKSSYEQYF.

This CDR3 is CASSLGADIEAFF. CDR3 nucleotide sequence: TGTGCCAGCAGCTTAGGGGCCGATATTGAAGCTTTCTTT. The chain recombines TRBV7-9 with TRBJ1-1; D gene ambiguous. V was clipped by 1 base and J by 7 bases, with 10 bases between them. Per the germline V gene, CDR1 is SEHNR and CDR2 is FQNEAQ (reference sequence). The CDR3 consists of 13 residues.